The 2 T cell receptor beta chains presented below share a single source sample, sequenced in a study of blood T cell repertoires in COVID-19. Clones were sequenced by immunoSEQ multiplex PCR, and TCRdb holds only the in-frame ones, with some missing. Counted here are about 310,000 clones, 75% to 90% occurring once; the ten biggest clones make up approximately 5%. Sequencing was done on a sample of PBMCs or T cells enriched from blood (not recorded which). Source of these receptors: a man in his sixties who had recovered from COVID-19.

This clone was found once. The chain is built from TRBV28 and TRBJ2-5, with 10 bases matching TRBD1. The CDR3 totals 17 residues. The V and J ends lost 3 bases and 5 bases, in that order; junction bases with no gene match: 12. The germline CDR1 and CDR2 sequences are MDHEN and SYDVKM. In DNA, the CDR3 is TGTGCCAGCAGTTTTCGGGGACAGGGGCGGTTTGGGGAGACCCAGTACTTC. This codes for CASSFRGQGRFGETQYF.

This clone has only one observation. V gene TRBV9 combines with J gene TRBJ2-7, with D unclear. CDR1 is SGDLS, CDR2 YYNGEE, per germline. This CDR3 spans 14 amino acids. Between the trimmed V and J ends, which lost 0 bases and 2 bases, there was a span of 9 bases. CDR3 protein: CASSVAVTAYEQYF. CDR3 DNA sequence: TGTGCCAGCAGCGTAGCTGTCACGGCCTACGAGCAGTACTTC.